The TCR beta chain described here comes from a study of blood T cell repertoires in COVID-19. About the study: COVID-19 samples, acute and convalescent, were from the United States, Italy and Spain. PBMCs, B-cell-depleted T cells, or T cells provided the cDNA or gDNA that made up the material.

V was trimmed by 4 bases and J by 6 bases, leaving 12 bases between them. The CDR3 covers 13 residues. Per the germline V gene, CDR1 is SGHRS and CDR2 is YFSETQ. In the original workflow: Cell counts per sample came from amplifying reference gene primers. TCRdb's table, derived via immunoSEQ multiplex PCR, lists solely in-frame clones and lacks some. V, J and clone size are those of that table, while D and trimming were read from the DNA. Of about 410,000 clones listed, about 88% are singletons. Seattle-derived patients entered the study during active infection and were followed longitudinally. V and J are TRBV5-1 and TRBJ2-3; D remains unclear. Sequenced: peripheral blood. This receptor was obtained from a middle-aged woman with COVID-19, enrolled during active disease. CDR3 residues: CASSTETADTQYF. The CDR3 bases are TGCGCCAGCAGCACCGAAACTGCGGATACGCAGTATTTT.